This entry features one T cell receptor (beta chain) sequence. The entry originates in a study of blood T cell repertoires in COVID-19. Study context: COVID-19 samples from acute and convalescent phases originated in the United States, Italy and Spain. T cells, B-cell-depleted T cells, or PBMCs supplied cDNA or gDNA.

Methods used by the authors: Estimation of nucleated cell counts relied on the amplification of reference gene primers. Only in-frame clones appear in the TCRdb table, and some are missing; sequencing was by immunoSEQ multiplex PCR. D and trimming come from the DNA, and the V and J calls and clone size come from that table. Counted here are around 250,000 clones, 88% occurring once; the ten biggest clones make up around 0.7%. Unmatched junction bases numbered 12, after V lost 3 bases and J lost 3 bases. This CDR3 is built from 18 residues. CDR1 and CDR2 (germline): ENHRY, SYGVKD. This receptor was taken from a human donor in a cohort sampled during active COVID-19. Specimen: peripheral blood. This chain joins TRBV10-3 and TRBJ2-7; 12 nucleotides align to TRBD2. The CDR3 spells CAISEVTSGRLGNYEQYF. The CDR3 DNA is TGTGCCATCAGTGAAGTAACTAGCGGGAGGCTAGGGAACTACGAGCAGTACTTC.